This T cell receptor (beta chain) was identified in a study of cytomegalovirus exposure and HLA in healthy donors. The PCR contained 60 Vbeta and 13 Jbeta primers. The assay was immunoSEQ multiplex PCR, and TCRdb's table has in-frame clones only and misses some. The sample comprises approximately 200,000 clones, roughly four fifths of which are singletons, and about 2.1% rests with the top ten. Study observations and caveats: Across HLA loci, a later analysis found differing TCR association rates, with DRB1 most and HLA-C fewest. Reports indicate that TCR beta sequences accurately predicted the HLA-A and HLA-B alleles of most subjects. There were reportedly fewer N-insertions in an Asian-associated ancestry cluster than the approximately 700-donor mean, in a later analysis.

Remarks on this clone: Its cognate antigen is unknown.

The sample was PBMCs. The receptor was isolated from a man aged 30-40 years in good health and CMV-seronegative.

The CDR3 DNA reads as TGTGCCAGCGACAGGGACCCCAATCAGCCCCAGCATTTT. Amino acids: CASDRDPNQPQHF. The chain combines TRBV19 with TRBJ1-5; 7 bases agree with TRBD1. The V segment lost 9 bases and the J segment 3 bases; nucleotides outside the gene matches: 5. This CDR3 contains 13 residues. The germline V gene has CDR1 LNHDA and CDR2 SQIVND (reference sequence). The full variable domain, completed using reference TRBV19 and TRBJ1-5, is DGGITQSPKYLFRKEGQNVTLSCEQNLNHDAMYWYRQDPGQGLRLIYYSQIVNDFQKGDIAEGYSVSREKKESFPLTVTSAQKNPTAFYLCASDRDPNQPQHFGDGTRLSIL.